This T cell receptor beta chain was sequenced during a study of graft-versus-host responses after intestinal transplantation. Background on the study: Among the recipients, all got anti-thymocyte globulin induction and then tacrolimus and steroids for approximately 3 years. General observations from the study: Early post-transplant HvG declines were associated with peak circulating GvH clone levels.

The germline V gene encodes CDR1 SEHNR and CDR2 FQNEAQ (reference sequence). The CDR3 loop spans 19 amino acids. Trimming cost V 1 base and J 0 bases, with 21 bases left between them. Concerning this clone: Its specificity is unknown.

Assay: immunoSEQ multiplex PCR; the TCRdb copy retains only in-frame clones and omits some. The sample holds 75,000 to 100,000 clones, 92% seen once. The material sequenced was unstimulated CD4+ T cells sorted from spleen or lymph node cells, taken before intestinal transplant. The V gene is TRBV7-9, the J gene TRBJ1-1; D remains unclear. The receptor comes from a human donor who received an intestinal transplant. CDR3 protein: CASSLGDPIRRGMNTEAFF. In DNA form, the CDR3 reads TGTGCCAGCAGCTTAGGGGATCCTATCAGGAGAGGGATGAACACTGAAGCTTTCTTT.